Sequencing of this TCR beta chain was carried out in a study of preoperative IRX-2 immunotherapy in early breast cancer. Profiling relied on immunoSEQ multiplex PCR, and the TCRdb table lists in-frame clones only, not all of them. The table has under 40,000 clones, just under 90% seen once. Noted treatment: preoperative locoregional IRX-2 cytokine immunotherapy. In this sample, this clone turned up once. The V segment lost 7 bases and the J segment 5 bases; nucleotides outside the gene matches: 8. The CDR3 covers 14 residues. Germline lookup yields CDR1 MNHGY and CDR2 SAAAGT. This chain links TRBV6-8 with TRBJ2-7; 10 nucleotides line up with TRBD1. The receptor's source is a human donor with breast cancer. Material: tumor tissue, obtained after IRX-2 immunotherapy. The CDR3: CASIPGQGTHEQYF. The CDR3 DNA is TGTGCCAGCATCCCGGGACAGGGGACCCACGAGCAGTACTTC.